Presented here are 5 T cell receptor beta chains from one specimen sequenced in a study of blood T cell repertoires in COVID-19. The protocol was immunoSEQ multiplex PCR, while the TCRdb copy is restricted to in-frame clones and leaves out a portion. The table has some 300,000 clones, approximately 89% seen once. Material: peripheral blood. These receptors were taken from a woman aged 30 to 39 who had recovered from COVID-19.

The chain employs TRBV30 and TRBJ2-5; the D gene is possibly TRBD2 (6 bases). Trimming removed 0 bases from V and 2 bases from J, with 10 bases in between. The CDR3 length is 14 residues. The germline gives CDR1 GTSNPN, CDR2 SVGIG (reference sequence). The CDR3 nucleotides read TGTGCCTGGAGTGTATTGGGGGGTCAAGAGACCCAGTACTTC. This gives the protein CAWSVLGGQETQYF.

V usage is TRBV3-1 (or the pseudogene TRBV3-2) and J usage is TRBJ1-1; the D gene is possibly TRBD1 (5 bases). V lost 0 bases, J lost 1 base, and 12 bases lay in between. CDR1 and CDR2 (germline): LGHDT, YNNKEL (reference sequence). The CDR3 loop spans 16 amino acids. CDR3 region: CASSQDFGHPNTEAFF. CDR3 coding DNA: TGTGCCAGCAGCCAAGATTTCGGACATCCGAACACTGAAGCTTTCTTT.

This chain joins TRBV27 and TRBJ2-1, with D maybe TRBD1 (5 bases). Per the germline V gene, CDR1 is MNHEY and CDR2 is SMNVEV (reference sequence). The CDR3 length is 12 residues. V was clipped by 0 bases and J by 10 bases, with 7 bases between them. Here the CDR3 DNA reads TGTGCCAGCAGTTTATCAAAGGGGGAGCAGTTCTTC. It translates to CASSLSKGEQFF.

V gene TRBV2 combines with J gene TRBJ2-1; 11 bases map to TRBD2. In germline, CDR1 is SNHLY, CDR2 FYNNEI. Trimming took 4 bases from V and 3 from J; bases not matched to a gene: 2. This CDR3 comprises 15 residues. The CDR3, as DNA: TGTGCCAGCAGTGGACTAGCGGGGAACTACAATGAGCAGTTCTTC. This codes for CASSGLAGNYNEQFF.

This chain links TRBV5-5 with TRBJ2-3; D remains ambiguous. Germline CDR1 SGHKS, CDR2 YYEKEE (reference sequence). V lost 4 bases and J 4 bases, leaving 4 bases between the germline ends. CDR3 length: 11 amino acids. CDR3 in DNA: TGTGCCAGCAGCCCCGCAGATACGCAGTATTTT. Its protein is CASSPADTQYF.